This T cell receptor (beta chain) was documented in a study of metastatic and nonmetastatic thyroid tumors (TCRdb year 2020). Notes on the research overall: Repertoires from peripheral blood and from tumor or nodule tissue samples of malignant and benign thyroid patients were compared.

Results the study describes overall, beyond this receptor: In both blood and tumor samples, TCR beta diversity was reported to be significantly higher in malignant tumors than in benign nodules.

No patient had received any treatment before thyroid surgery. The study retrospectively analysed patient clinical samples collected from the early 2010s to the late 2010s using T-cell receptor beta sequencing. This clone was counted at least ten times. The specificity of this receptor is unknown. No much larger clone is present one base from it, and per-base qualities are unavailable. The library was built by means of PCR. Sequencer: Illumina HiSeq 4000. High-throughput sequencing was used to profile the TCR beta-chain CDR3 region of every patient. Per the original workflow: Drawing on CDR3 differences between clinicopathological groups, the researchers built a classifier meant to tell apart patients with distant-metastatic papillary thyroid cancer. The Shannon index was used to assess repertoire diversity, and the Morisita-Horn index was used to assess tumor-blood repertoire similarity. TCRdb reanalyzed the raw reads on its own, using fastp at Q25 for trimming and MiXCR for clone calling, and kept in-frame beta chains. These V and J calls are TCRdb output, not the study's own analysis. This sample comprises roughly 22,000 clones, roughly 36% of them detected only once. Around a fifth of the sample lies in the top ten.

This TCR was recovered from a male donor with papillary thyroid cancer or a benign thyroid nodule (not recorded which). Some clones in this sample may be carry-over from other donors' samples. Sequencing used blood.

The CDR3: CASSLGGVTGELFF. The nucleotides read TGTGCCAGCAGCTTAGGGGGGGTCACCGGGGAGCTGTTTTTT. Recombination linked TRBV7-9 to TRBJ2-2; TRBD2 is perhaps the D gene, given 6 matching bases. CDR1 SEHNR and CDR2 FQNEAQ are derived from the germline V gene (reference sequence). Cut back by 1 base and 4 bases, the V and J ends lie 7 bases apart. The CDR3 covers 14 residues, taking in both the cysteine and the phenylalanine. Just the 42-base CDR3 DNA is kept, in frame starting at base 1.